This record concerns one TCR beta chain sequence. Trimming stripped 0 bases from V and 5 bases from J, with 8 bases between. Germline V gene data show CDR1 as SGHNT and CDR2 as YYREEE (reference sequence). The CDR3 is 13 amino acids. CFSE-low proliferating responders, CD3+CD4+ and CD3+CD8+, were sorted post-reaction. The assay was immunoSEQ multiplex PCR, and TCRdb's table has in-frame clones only and misses some. The data contain 20,000 to 25,000 clones, 50% to 70% of them singletons. The record originates from a study of graft-versus-host responses after intestinal transplantation. About the study: Each of the recipients got a multivisceral, liver-intestinal, or isolated intestinal transplant. Among the recipients, all got anti-thymocyte globulin induction and then tacrolimus and steroids for roughly three years.

Study results and limitations: Association was observed between peak circulating GvH clone levels and early post-transplant HvG declines.

The sample in question was alloreactive CD4+ T cells from a mixed lymphocyte reaction culture, obtained before intestinal transplant. Subset indicated: CFSE-low proliferating T cells sorted from roughly 6-day pre-transplant mixed lymphocyte reaction (GvH or HvG direction). This rearrangement joins TRBV5-4 to TRBJ1-1; the D is unclear. This TCR was recovered from a human patient who received an intestinal transplant. CDR3 protein: CASSLAAGTEAFF. Here the CDR3 DNA reads TGTGCCAGCAGCTTGGCGGCGGGTACTGAAGCTTTCTTT.